This is a list of T cell receptor beta chains from one sample in a study of persistence of HIV-infected CD4 T cells. Method: immunoSEQ multiplex PCR; TCRdb's copy keeps in-frame clones and lacks some. Among around 39,000 clones, roughly 90% were seen once, and the ten largest hold 1%. Their antigens remain unidentified. Here the sequenced sample was CD4+ T cells sorted from PBMCs after approximately 19-hour stimulation, taken from a patient who received antiretroviral therapy. These TCRs come from an adult man with HIV who was CMV-seropositive. Both conserved end residues are part of each CDR3. A D gene is named only where the DNA matches it firmly. Clone size appears in some rows only: once, few, many, or a class for an expanded clone.

j_gene: TRBJ1-4; abundance: NA; d_gene: NA; v_gene: TRBV2; CDR3aa: CASSVGQGFGEKLFF; CDR3nt: TGTGCCAGCAGTGTCGGTCAGGGCTTTGGGGAAAAACTGTTTTTT
j_gene: TRBJ2-1; abundance: NA; d_gene: NA; v_gene: TRBV12-3/TRBV12-4; CDR3aa: CASRNYSYNEQFF; CDR3nt: TGTGCCAGCCGGAATTACTCCTACAATGAGCAGTTCTTC
j_gene: TRBJ1-3; abundance: NA; d_gene: NA; v_gene: TRBV10-3; CDR3aa: CAISGRASGNTIYF; CDR3nt: TGTGCCATCAGCGGCAGGGCCTCTGGAAACACCATATATTTT
j_gene: TRBJ2-7; abundance: NA; d_gene: NA; v_gene: TRBV27; CDR3aa: CASSPSHPGEQYF; CDR3nt: TGTGCCAGCAGCCCCAGCCACCCCGGCGAGCAGTACTTC
j_gene: TRBJ1-2; abundance: NA; d_gene: NA; v_gene: TRBV18; CDR3aa: CASSPGTALYGYTF; CDR3nt: TGTGCCAGCTCACCGGGGACGGCTTTATATGGCTACACCTTC
j_gene: TRBJ1-6; abundance: NA; d_gene: NA; v_gene: TRBV7-2; CDR3aa: CASSLVGTNNSPLHF; CDR3nt: TGTGCCAGCAGCTTAGTCGGGACCAATAATTCACCCCTCCACTTT
j_gene: TRBJ2-5; abundance: NA; d_gene: TRBD1; v_gene: TRBV7-7; CDR3aa: CASSLNRGRVETQYF; CDR3nt: TGTGCCAGCAGCTTGAACAGGGGGCGCGTGGAGACCCAGTACTTC
j_gene: TRBJ1-5; abundance: NA; d_gene: NA; v_gene: TRBV12-3/TRBV12-4; CDR3aa: CASSARRQPQHF; CDR3nt: TGTGCCAGCAGTGCCCGGCGTCAGCCCCAGCATTTT
j_gene: TRBJ1-3; abundance: once; d_gene: TRBD1; v_gene: TRBV9; CDR3aa: CAGSFGDRPGNTIYF; CDR3nt: TGTGCCGGCAGCTTCGGGGACAGGCCTGGAAACACCATATATTTT
j_gene: TRBJ1-1; abundance: NA; d_gene: NA; v_gene: TRBV28; CDR3aa: CASSRPGGVRAFF; CDR3nt: TGTGCCAGCAGCAGACCCGGGGGCGTTAGGGCTTTCTTT
j_gene: TRBJ1-2; abundance: NA; d_gene: TRBD1; v_gene: TRBV7-9; CDR3aa: CASSLDRGPGGYTF; CDR3nt: TGTGCCAGCAGCTTAGACAGGGGGCCTGGCGGCTACACCTTC
j_gene: TRBJ2-3; abundance: once; d_gene: NA; v_gene: TRBV5-1; CDR3aa: CASSLGTGTDTQYF; CDR3nt: TGCGCCAGCAGCTTAGGCACTGGTACAGATACGCAGTATTTT
j_gene: TRBJ2-4; abundance: NA; d_gene: NA; v_gene: TRBV4-1; CDR3aa: CASSQDPIGQAKNIQYF; CDR3nt: TGCGCCAGCAGCCAAGATCCAATCGGACAAGCCAAAAACATTCAGTACTTC
j_gene: TRBJ2-4; abundance: NA; d_gene: TRBD1; v_gene: TRBV6-6; CDR3aa: CASRSTGGGKNIQYF; CDR3nt: TGTGCCAGCAGGTCGACAGGGGGTGGCAAAAACATTCAGTACTTC
j_gene: TRBJ1-5; abundance: NA; d_gene: NA; v_gene: TRBV15; CDR3aa: CATSSHRNQPQHF; CDR3nt: TGTGCCACCAGCTCTCACAGAAATCAGCCCCAGCATTTT
j_gene: TRBJ2-2; abundance: NA; d_gene: NA; v_gene: TRBV6-1; CDR3aa: CASSESNTGELFF; CDR3nt: TGTGCCAGCAGTGAGTCGAACACCGGGGAGCTGTTTTTT
j_gene: TRBJ1-5; abundance: NA; d_gene: NA; v_gene: TRBV11-2; CDR3aa: CASSLSGTSNQPQHF; CDR3nt: TGTGCCAGCAGCCTCTCCGGGACAAGCAATCAGCCCCAGCATTTT
j_gene: TRBJ2-1; abundance: NA; d_gene: NA; v_gene: TRBV7-5; CDR3aa: CARIPVRRFQFF; CDR3nt: TGTGCCAGAATCCCAGTTAGGCGATTCCAGTTCTTC
j_gene: TRBJ2-3; abundance: NA; d_gene: NA; v_gene: TRBV14; CDR3aa: CASSQAMASTDTQYF; CDR3nt: TGTGCCAGCAGCCAAGCGATGGCTAGCACAGATACGCAGTATTTT
j_gene: TRBJ1-5; abundance: NA; d_gene: NA; v_gene: TRBV20-1; CDR3aa: CSASRGGNQPQHF; CDR3nt: TGCAGTGCTAGTAGGGGGGGCAATCAGCCCCAGCATTTT
j_gene: TRBJ1-2; abundance: NA; d_gene: NA; v_gene: TRBV28; CDR3aa: CASSSYGYTF; CDR3nt: TGTGCCAGCAGTTCGTATGGCTACACCTTC
j_gene: TRBJ2-1; abundance: NA; d_gene: TRBD1; v_gene: TRBV18; CDR3aa: CASSRDRDNEQFF; CDR3nt: TGTGCCAGCTCCCGGGACAGGGACAATGAGCAGTTCTTC
j_gene: TRBJ1-1; abundance: NA; d_gene: NA; v_gene: TRBV13; CDR3aa: CASSRGGKNTEAFF; CDR3nt: TGTGCCAGCAGCAGAGGCGGTAAAAACACTGAAGCTTTCTTT
j_gene: TRBJ1-5; abundance: NA; d_gene: NA; v_gene: TRBV27; CDR3aa: CASSLRGGNQPQHF; CDR3nt: TGTGCCAGCAGTTTAAGAGGAGGGAATCAGCCCCAGCATTTT
j_gene: TRBJ1-1; abundance: few; d_gene: NA; v_gene: TRBV9; CDR3aa: CASSEIQGPNTEAFF; CDR3nt: TGTGCCAGCAGCGAGATACAGGGTCCGAACACTGAAGCTTTCTTT
j_gene: TRBJ2-1; abundance: NA; d_gene: NA; v_gene: TRBV27; CDR3aa: CASSSTASSYNEQFF; CDR3nt: TGTGCCAGCAGTTCGACAGCTAGCTCCTACAATGAGCAGTTCTTC
j_gene: TRBJ1-2; abundance: NA; d_gene: NA; v_gene: TRBV9; CDR3aa: CASSVGGPSYGYTF; CDR3nt: TGTGCCAGCAGCGTCGGTGGACCCTCTTATGGCTACACCTTC
j_gene: TRBJ2-7; abundance: NA; d_gene: NA; v_gene: TRBV4-1; CDR3aa: CASSQGAGPAGEQYF; CDR3nt: TGCGCCAGCAGCCAAGGGGCGGGGCCTGCGGGGGAGCAGTACTTC
j_gene: TRBJ2-2; abundance: once; d_gene: NA; v_gene: TRBV2; CDR3aa: CASSGGLRTGELFF; CDR3nt: TGTGCCAGCAGTGGGGGGCTAAGGACCGGGGAGCTGTTTTTT
j_gene: TRBJ2-7; abundance: NA; d_gene: NA; v_gene: TRBV3-1/TRBV3-2; CDR3aa: CASSQVRPRGGANRRREAYEQYF; CDR3nt: TGTGCCAGCAGCCAAGTTCGGCCCCGTGGTGGGGCTAACAGGAGGAGGGAGGCCTACGAGCAGTACTTC
j_gene: TRBJ2-3; abundance: NA; d_gene: TRBD2; v_gene: TRBV4-1; CDR3aa: CASSQGGTHTLTDTQYF; CDR3nt: TGCGCCAGCAGCCAGGGGGGGACTCATACCCTCACAGATACGCAGTATTTT
j_gene: TRBJ2-3; abundance: NA; d_gene: TRBD1; v_gene: TRBV5-1; CDR3aa: CASSYGQGTDTQYF; CDR3nt: TGCGCCAGCAGCTATGGACAGGGAACAGATACGCAGTATTTT
j_gene: TRBJ2-7; abundance: NA; d_gene: TRBD1; v_gene: TRBV19; CDR3aa: CASSKSGDRAYEQYF; CDR3nt: TGTGCCAGTAGTAAGTCCGGGGACAGGGCCTACGAGCAGTACTTC
j_gene: TRBJ1-2; abundance: NA; d_gene: TRBD1; v_gene: TRBV25-1; CDR3aa: CASSEQGVSYGYTF; CDR3nt: TGTGCCAGCAGTGAACAGGGGGTCAGCTATGGCTACACCTTC
j_gene: TRBJ1-5; abundance: NA; d_gene: NA; v_gene: TRBV6-2/TRBV6-3; CDR3aa: CASSPGQAGSQHF; CDR3nt: TGTGCCAGCAGTCCCGGGCAGGCGGGTTCCCAGCATTTT
j_gene: TRBJ2-7; abundance: NA; d_gene: TRBD1; v_gene: TRBV28; CDR3aa: CASSLNTGGVLYEQYF; CDR3nt: TGTGCCAGCAGTTTGAATACAGGGGGCGTACTCTACGAGCAGTACTTC
j_gene: TRBJ2-1; abundance: NA; d_gene: NA; v_gene: TRBV15; CDR3aa: CATSRDAVREQFF; CDR3nt: TGTGCCACCAGCAGAGATGCGGTCCGTGAGCAGTTCTTC
j_gene: TRBJ1-1; abundance: NA; d_gene: NA; v_gene: TRBV3-1/TRBV3-2; CDR3aa: CASSPSQGNTEAFF; CDR3nt: TGTGCCAGCAGCCCCTCACAGGGGAACACTGAAGCTTTCTTT
j_gene: TRBJ2-7; abundance: few; d_gene: NA; v_gene: TRBV29-1; CDR3aa: CSVRATSSSYEQYF; CDR3nt: TGCAGCGTTCGGGCGACTTCGAGCTCCTACGAGCAGTACTTC